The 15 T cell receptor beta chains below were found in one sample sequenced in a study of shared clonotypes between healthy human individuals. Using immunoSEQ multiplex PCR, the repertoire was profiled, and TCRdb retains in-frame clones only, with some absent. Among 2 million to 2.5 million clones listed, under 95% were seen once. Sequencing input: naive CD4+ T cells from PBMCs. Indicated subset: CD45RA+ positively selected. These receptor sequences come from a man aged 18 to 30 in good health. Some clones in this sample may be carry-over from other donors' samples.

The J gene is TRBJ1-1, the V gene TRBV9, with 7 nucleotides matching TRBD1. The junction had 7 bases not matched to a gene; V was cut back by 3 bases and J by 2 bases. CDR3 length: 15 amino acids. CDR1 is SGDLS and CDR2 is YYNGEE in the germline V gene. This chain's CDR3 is CASSGTGHGNTEAFF. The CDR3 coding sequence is TGTGCCAGCAGCGGGACAGGACATGGAAACACTGAAGCTTTCTTT.

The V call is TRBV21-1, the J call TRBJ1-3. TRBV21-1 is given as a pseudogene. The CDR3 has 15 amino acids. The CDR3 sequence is CASSTSMKKRNTIYF. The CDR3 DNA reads TGTGCCAGCAGCACCTCTATGAAAAAAAGAAACACCATATATTTT.

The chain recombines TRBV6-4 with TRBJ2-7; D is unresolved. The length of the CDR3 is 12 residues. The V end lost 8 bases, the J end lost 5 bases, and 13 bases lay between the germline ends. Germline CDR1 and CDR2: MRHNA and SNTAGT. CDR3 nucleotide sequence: TGTGCCAGCCCCTTTCGAATCCACGAGCAGTACTTC. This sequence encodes CASPFRIHEQYF.

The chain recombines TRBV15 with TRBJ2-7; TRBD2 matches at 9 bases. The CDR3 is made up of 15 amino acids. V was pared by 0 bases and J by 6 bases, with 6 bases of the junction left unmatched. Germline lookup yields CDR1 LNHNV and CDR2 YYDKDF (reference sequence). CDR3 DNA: TGTGCCACCAGCAGAGAGGTAGCGGGAGCGGTCGAGCAGTACTTC. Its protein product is CATSREVAGAVEQYF. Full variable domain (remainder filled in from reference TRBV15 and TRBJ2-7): DAMVIQNPRYQVTQFGKPVTLSCSQTLNHNVMYWYQQKSSQAPKLLFHYYDKDFNNEADTPDNFQSRRPNTSFCFLDIRSPGLGDTAMYLCATSREVAGAVEQYFGPGTRLTVT.

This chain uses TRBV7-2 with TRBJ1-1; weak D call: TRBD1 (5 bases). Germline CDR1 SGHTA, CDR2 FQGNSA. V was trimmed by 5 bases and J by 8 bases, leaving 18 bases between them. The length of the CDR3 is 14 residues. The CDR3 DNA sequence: TGTGCCAGCAGCCCCCGGGACTCCTGGGGGGAAGCTTTCTTT. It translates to CASSPRDSWGEAFF.

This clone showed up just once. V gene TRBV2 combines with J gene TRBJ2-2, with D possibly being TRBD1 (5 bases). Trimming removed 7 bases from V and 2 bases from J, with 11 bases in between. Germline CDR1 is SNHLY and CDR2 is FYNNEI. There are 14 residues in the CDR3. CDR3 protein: CASTGRVNTGELFF. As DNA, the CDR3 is TGTGCCAGCACTGGCAGGGTTAACACCGGGGAGCTGTTTTTT.

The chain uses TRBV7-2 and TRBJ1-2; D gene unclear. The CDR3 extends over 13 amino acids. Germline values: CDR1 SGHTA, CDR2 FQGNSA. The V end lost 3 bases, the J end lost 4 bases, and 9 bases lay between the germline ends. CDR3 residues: CASSFGLFYGYTF. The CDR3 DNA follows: TGTGCCAGCAGCTTCGGACTGTTCTATGGCTACACCTTC.

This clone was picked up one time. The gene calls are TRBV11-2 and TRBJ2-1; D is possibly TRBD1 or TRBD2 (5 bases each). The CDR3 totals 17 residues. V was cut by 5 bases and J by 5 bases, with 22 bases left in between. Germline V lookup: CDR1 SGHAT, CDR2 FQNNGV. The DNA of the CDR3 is TGTGCCAGCAGCCCATCGGGGCTAAACCCTCTCCACAATGAGCAGTTCTTC. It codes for CASSPSGLNPLHNEQFF.

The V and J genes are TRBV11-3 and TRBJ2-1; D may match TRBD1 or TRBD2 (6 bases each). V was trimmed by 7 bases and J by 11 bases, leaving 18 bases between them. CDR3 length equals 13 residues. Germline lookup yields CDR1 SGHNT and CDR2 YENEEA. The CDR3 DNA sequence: TGTGCCAGCACCGCAGGGGCTAGCGAGAAGCAGTTCTTC. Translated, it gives CASTAGASEKQFF.

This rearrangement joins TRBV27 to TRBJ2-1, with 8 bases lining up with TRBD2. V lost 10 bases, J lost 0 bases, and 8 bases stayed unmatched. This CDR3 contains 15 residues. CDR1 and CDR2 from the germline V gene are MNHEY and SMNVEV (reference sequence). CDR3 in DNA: TGTGCCACCTCCTTAGCGGGGAGCTCCTACAATGAGCAGTTCTTC. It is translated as CATSLAGSSYNEQFF.

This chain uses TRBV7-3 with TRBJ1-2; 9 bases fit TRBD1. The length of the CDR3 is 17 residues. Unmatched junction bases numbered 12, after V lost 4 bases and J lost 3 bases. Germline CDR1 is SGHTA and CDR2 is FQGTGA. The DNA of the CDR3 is TGTGCCAGCAGCTCCACTTCGGATGGGACAGGGCACTATGGCTACACCTTC. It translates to CASSSTSDGTGHYGYTF.

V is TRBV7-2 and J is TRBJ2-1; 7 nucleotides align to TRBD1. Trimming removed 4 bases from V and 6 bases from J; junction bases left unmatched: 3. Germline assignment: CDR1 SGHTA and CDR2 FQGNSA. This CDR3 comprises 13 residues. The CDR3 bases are TGTGCCAGCAGCTCGGGACAGCCCAATGAGCAGTTCTTC. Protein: CASSSGQPNEQFF.

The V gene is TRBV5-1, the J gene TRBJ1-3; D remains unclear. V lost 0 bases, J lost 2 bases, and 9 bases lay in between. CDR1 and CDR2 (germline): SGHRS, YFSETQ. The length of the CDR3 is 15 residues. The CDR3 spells CASSLAGSAGNTIYF. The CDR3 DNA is TGCGCCAGCAGCTTGGCCGGCAGCGCTGGAAACACCATATATTTT.

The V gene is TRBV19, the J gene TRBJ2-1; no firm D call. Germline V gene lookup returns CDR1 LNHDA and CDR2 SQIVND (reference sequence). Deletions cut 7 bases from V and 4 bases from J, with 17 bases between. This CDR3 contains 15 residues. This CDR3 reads CASKFSGNSYNEQFF. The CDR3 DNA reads TGTGCCAGTAAATTTTCAGGCAATTCTTACAATGAGCAGTTCTTC.

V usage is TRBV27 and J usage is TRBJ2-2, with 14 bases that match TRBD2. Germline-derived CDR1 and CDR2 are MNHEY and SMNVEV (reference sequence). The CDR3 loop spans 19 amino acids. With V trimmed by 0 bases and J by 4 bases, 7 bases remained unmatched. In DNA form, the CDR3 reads TGTGCCAGCAGTTTATCGCGGGGGACTAGCGGGAGAGGCACCGGGGAGCTGTTTTTT. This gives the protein CASSLSRGTSGRGTGELFF.